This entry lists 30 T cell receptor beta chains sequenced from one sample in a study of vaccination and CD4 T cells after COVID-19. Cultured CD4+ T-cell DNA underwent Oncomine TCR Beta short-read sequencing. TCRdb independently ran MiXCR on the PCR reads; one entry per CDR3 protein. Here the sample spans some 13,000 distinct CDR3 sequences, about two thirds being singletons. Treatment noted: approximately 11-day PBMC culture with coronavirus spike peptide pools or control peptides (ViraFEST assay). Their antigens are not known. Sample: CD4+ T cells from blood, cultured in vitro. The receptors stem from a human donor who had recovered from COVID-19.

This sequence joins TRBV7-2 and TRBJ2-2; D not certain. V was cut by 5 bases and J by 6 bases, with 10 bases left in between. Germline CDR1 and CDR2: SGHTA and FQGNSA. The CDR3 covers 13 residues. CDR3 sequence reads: CASSVGTAGELFF. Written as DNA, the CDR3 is TGTGCCAGCAGCGTGGGCACGGCCGGGGAGCTGTTTTTT. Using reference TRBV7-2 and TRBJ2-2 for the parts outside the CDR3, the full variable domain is GAGVSQSPSNKVTEKGKDVELRCDPISGHTALYWYRQSLGQGLEFLIYFQGNSAPDKSGLPSDRFSAERTGGSVSTLTIQRTQQEDSAVYLCASSVGTAGELFFGEGSRLTVL.

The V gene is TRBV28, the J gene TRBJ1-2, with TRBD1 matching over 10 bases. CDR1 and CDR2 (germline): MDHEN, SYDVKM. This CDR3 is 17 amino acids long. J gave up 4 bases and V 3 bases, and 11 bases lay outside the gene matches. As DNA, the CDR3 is TGTGCCAGCAGTTTCGTCGGGACAGGGGCCCCCCGCTATGGCTACACCTTC. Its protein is CASSFVGTGAPRYGYTF.

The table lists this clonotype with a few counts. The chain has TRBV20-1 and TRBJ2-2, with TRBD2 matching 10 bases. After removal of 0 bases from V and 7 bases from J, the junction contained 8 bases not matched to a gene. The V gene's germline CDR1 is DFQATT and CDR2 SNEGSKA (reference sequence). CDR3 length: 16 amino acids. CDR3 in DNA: TGCAGTGCTAGAGATGTGGGGACTAGCGTAGACGGGGAGCTGTTTTTT. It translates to CSARDVGTSVDGELFF.

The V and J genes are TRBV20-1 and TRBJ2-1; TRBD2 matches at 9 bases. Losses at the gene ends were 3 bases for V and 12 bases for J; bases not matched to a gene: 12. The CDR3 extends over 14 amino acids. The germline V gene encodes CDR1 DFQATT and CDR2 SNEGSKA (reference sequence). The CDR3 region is CSARATSGGGRQFF. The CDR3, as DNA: TGCAGTGCTAGGGCGACTAGCGGAGGGGGGAGGCAGTTCTTC.

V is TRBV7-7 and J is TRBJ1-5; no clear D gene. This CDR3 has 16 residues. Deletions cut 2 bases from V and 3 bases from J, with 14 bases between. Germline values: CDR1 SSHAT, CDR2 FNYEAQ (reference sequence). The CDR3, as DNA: TGTGCCAGCAGCTTAAAATCCGACGCTACCAATCAGCCCCAGCATTTT. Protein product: CASSLKSDATNQPQHF. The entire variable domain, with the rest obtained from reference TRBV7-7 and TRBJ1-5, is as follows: GAGVSQSPRYKVTKRGQDVTLRCDPISSHATLYWYQQALGQGPEFLTYFNYEAQPDKSGLPSDRFSAERPEGSISTLTIQRTEQRDSAMYRCASSLKSDATNQPQHFGDGTRLSIL.

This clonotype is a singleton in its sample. For the CDR3, the DNA is TGTGCTAGTAGGGGGTACACCGGGGAGCTGTTTTTT. The encoded protein is CASRGYTGELFF. The chain combines TRBV12-5 with TRBJ2-2; possibly TRBD1 for D (6 bases). The CDR3 is 12 residues long. Germline V gene sequence: CDR1 LGHNT, CDR2 FRNRAP. V lost 8 bases and J 3 bases, leaving 7 bases between the germline ends. Looking up the rest from reference TRBV12-5 and TRBJ2-2 gives the full variable domain: DARVTQTPRHKVTEMGQEVTMRCQPILGHNTVFWYRQTMMQGLELLAYFRNRAPLDDSGMPKDRFSAEMPDATLATLKIQPSEPRDSAVYFCASRGYTGELFFGEGSRLTVL.

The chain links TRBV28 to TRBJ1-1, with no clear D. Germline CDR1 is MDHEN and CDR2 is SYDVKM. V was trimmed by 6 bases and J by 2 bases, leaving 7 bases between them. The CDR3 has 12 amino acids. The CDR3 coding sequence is TGTGCCAGCAGGGGCGTAAACACTGAAGCTTTCTTT. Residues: CASRGVNTEAFF.

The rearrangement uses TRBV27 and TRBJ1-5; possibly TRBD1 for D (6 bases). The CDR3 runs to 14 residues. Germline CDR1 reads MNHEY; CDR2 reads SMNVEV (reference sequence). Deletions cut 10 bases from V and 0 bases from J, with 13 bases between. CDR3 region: CATRTGYSNQPQHF. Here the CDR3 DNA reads TGTGCCACCCGAACAGGGTATAGCAATCAGCCCCAGCATTTT.

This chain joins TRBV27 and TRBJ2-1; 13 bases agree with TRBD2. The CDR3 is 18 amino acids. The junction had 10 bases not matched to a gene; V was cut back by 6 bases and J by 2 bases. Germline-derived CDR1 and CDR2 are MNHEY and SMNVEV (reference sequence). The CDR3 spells CASRSGTSGNWAYNEQFF. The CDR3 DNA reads TGTGCCAGCAGATCAGGGACTAGCGGGAATTGGGCCTACAATGAGCAGTTCTTC.

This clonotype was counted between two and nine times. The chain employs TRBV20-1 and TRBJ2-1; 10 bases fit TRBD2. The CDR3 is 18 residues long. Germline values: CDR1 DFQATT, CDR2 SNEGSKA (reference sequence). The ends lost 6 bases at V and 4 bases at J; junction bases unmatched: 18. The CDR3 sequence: CSAPKLEREGPWYNEQFF. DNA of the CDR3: TGCAGTGCGCCAAAACTTGAGCGGGAGGGCCCGTGGTACAATGAGCAGTTCTTC.

In nucleotides, the CDR3 is TGTGCCAGCAGCTTAAAAGGGCGGGAGGGGATATTCCAAGAGACCCAGTACTTC. It translates to CASSLKGREGIFQETQYF. The chain uses TRBV7-3 and TRBJ2-5; 9 bases match TRBD2. Losses at the gene ends were 1 base for V and 1 base for J; bases not matched to a gene: 10. CDR1 SGHTA and CDR2 FQGTGA come from the germline V gene. The CDR3 consists of 18 residues.

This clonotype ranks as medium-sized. The CDR3 loop is CATSRDNPLREGDTEAFF. Written as DNA, the CDR3 is TGTGCCACCAGCAGAGATAACCCTCTTCGGGAGGGGGACACTGAAGCTTTCTTT. This chain links TRBV15 with TRBJ1-1; D perhaps matches TRBD1 (6 bases). The CDR3 has 18 amino acids. The germline gives CDR1 LNHNV, CDR2 YYDKDF (reference sequence). The V and J ends lost 0 bases and 3 bases respectively, with 20 bases between them. The whole variable domain, filled in from reference TRBV15 and TRBJ1-1, reads DAMVIQNPRYQVTQFGKPVTLSCSQTLNHNVMYWYQQKSSQAPKLLFHYYDKDFNNEADTPDNFQSRRPNTSFCFLDIRSPGLGDTAMYLCATSRDNPLREGDTEAFFGQGTRLTVV.

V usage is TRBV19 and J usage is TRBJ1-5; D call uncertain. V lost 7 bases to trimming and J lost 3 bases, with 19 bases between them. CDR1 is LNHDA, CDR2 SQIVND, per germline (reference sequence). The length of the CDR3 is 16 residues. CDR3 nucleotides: TGTGCCAGTATGGGGAGGACGCGGAGACTCAATCAGCCCCAGCATTTT. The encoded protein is CASMGRTRRLNQPQHF.

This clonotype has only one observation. CDR3 sequence reads: CASSSPGQSYEQYF. CDR3 in DNA: TGTGCCAGCAGTTCACCGGGACAGTCCTACGAGCAGTACTTC. J is TRBJ2-7 and V is TRBV27, with 7 bases aligning to TRBD1. V shed 4 bases, J shed 1 base, and the junction held 4 bases outside the gene matches. Germline-derived CDR1 and CDR2 are MNHEY and SMNVEV (reference sequence). The CDR3 sequence is 14 residues long.

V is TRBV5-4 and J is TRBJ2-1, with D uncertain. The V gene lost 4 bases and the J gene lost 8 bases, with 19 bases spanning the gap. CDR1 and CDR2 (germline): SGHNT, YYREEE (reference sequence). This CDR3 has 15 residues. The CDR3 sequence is CASSGPLSSKDEQFF. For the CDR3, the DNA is TGTGCCAGCAGCGGGCCCCTATCGTCCAAGGATGAGCAGTTCTTC.

CDR3 loop: CASSLTSGRAKNIQYF. CDR3 DNA: TGTGCCAGCAGCCTGACTAGCGGGAGGGCCAAAAACATTCAGTACTTC. This chain links TRBV27 with TRBJ2-4; 13 nucleotides agree with TRBD2. This CDR3 is built from 16 residues. Germline V lookup: CDR1 MNHEY, CDR2 SMNVEV (reference sequence). The ends lost 6 bases at V and 1 base at J; junction bases unmatched: 3.

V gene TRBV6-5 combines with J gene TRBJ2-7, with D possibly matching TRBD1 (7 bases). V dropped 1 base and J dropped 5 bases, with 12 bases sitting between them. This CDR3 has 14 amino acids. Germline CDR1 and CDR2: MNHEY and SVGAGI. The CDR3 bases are TGTGCCAGCAGTTACTTGACAGGGAGGAACGAGCAGTACTTC. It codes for CASSYLTGRNEQYF.

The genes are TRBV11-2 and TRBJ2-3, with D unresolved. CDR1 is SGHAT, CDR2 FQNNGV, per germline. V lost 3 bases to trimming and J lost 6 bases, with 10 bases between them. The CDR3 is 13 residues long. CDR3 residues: CASSLPSGDTQYF. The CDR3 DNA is TGTGCCAGCAGCTTGCCCTCCGGGGATACGCAGTATTTT. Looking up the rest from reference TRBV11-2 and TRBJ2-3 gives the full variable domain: EAGVAQSPRYKIIEKRQSVAFWCNPISGHATLYWYQQILGQGPKLLIQFQNNGVVDDSQLPKDRFSAERLKGVDSTLKIQPAKLEDSAVYLCASSLPSGDTQYFGPGTRLTVL.

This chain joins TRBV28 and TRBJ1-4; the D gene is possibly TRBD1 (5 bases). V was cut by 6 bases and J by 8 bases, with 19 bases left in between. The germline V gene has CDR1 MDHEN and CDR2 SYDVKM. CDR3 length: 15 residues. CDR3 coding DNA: TGTGCCAGCAGCCTCGGGGGGGTGGGCGACGAAAAACTGTTTTTT. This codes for CASSLGGVGDEKLFF.

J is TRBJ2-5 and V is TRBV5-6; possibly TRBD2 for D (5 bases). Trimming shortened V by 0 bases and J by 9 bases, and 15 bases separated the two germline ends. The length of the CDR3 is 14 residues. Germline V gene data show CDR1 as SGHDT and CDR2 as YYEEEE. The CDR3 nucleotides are TGTGCCAGCAGCTTGGGGGTAGCGACCCCCCCCCAGTACTTC. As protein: CASSLGVATPPQYF.

DNA for the CDR3: TGTGCCAGCAGCTTAAACCGGGACTCACCTCTACCCCCCTATGGCTACACCTTC. It is translated as CASSLNRDSPLPPYGYTF. V gene TRBV11-2 combines with J gene TRBJ1-2, with D possibly matching TRBD1 (5 bases). Trimming removed 2 bases from V and 4 bases from J, with 23 bases in between. The germline gives CDR1 SGHAT, CDR2 FQNNGV. The CDR3 extends over 18 amino acids.

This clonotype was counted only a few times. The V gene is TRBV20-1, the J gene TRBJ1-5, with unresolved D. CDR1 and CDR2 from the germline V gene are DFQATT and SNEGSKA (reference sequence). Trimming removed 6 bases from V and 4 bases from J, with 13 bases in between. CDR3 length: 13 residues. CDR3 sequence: CSAKALLNQPQHF. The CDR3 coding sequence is TGCAGTGCGAAGGCTTTACTAAATCAGCCCCAGCATTTT.

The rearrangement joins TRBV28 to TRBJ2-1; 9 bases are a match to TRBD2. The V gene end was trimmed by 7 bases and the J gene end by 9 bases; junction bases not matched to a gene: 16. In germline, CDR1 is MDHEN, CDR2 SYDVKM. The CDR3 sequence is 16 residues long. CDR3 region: CASTNLGAGGRGEQFF. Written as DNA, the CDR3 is TGTGCCAGCACCAATTTGGGGGCGGGAGGGAGGGGTGAGCAGTTCTTC.

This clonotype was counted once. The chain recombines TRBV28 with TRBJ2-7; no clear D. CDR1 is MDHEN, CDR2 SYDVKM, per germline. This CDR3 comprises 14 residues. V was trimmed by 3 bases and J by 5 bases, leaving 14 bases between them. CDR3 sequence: CASSLERPGNEQYF. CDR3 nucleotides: TGTGCCAGCAGTTTGGAGAGGCCCGGCAACGAGCAGTACTTC.

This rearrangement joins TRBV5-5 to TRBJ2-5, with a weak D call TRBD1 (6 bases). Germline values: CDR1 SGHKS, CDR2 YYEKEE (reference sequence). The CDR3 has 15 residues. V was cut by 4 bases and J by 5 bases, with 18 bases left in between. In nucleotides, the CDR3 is TGTGCCAGCAGCCCGCCACCACAGGGTCGGGAGACCCAGTACTTC. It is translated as CASSPPPQGRETQYF.

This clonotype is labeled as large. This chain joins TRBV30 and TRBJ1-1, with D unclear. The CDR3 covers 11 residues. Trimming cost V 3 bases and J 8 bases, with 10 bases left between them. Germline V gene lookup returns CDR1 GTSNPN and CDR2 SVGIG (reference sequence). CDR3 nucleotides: TGTGCCTGGAGAACCGGGTGGGAAGCTTTCTTT. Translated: CAWRTGWEAFF.

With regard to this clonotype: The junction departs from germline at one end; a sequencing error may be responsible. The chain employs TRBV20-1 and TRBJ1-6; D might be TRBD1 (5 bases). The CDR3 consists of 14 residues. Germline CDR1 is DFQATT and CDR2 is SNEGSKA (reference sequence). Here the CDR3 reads CSARRGSFNSPLHF. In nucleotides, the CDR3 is TGCAGTGCTAGAAGGGGATCCTTTAATTCACCCCTCCACTTT.

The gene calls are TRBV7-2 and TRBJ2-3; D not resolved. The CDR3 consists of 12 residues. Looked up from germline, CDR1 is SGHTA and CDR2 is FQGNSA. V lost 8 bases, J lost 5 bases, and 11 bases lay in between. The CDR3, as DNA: TGTGCCAGCCAACTCTCCGTAGATACGCAGTATTTT. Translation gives CASQLSVDTQYF. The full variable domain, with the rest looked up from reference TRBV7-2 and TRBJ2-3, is GAGVSQSPSNKVTEKGKDVELRCDPISGHTALYWYRQSLGQGLEFLIYFQGNSAPDKSGLPSDRFSAERTGGSVSTLTIQRTQQEDSAVYLCASQLSVDTQYFGPGTRLTVL.

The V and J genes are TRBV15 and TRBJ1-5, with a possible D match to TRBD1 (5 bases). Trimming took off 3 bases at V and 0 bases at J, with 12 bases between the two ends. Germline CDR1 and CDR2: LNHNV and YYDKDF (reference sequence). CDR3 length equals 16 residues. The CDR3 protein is CATSRGKGNSNQPQHF. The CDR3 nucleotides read TGTGCCACCAGCAGGGGCAAGGGGAATAGCAATCAGCCCCAGCATTTT.

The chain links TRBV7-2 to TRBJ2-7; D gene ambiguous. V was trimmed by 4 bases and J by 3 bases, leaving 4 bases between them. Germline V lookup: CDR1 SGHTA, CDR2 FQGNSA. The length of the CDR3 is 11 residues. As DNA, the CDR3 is TGTGCCAGCAGCTCCAACTACGAGCAGTACTTC. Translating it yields CASSSNYEQYF.